This record covers a single T cell receptor (beta chain). Measured with immunoSEQ multiplex PCR; TCRdb has only the in-frame clones, and not every one. The data contain around 79,000 clones, approximately 93% of them singletons. The sample originates from a study of control samples from healthy donors and cancer patients. This CDR3 has 12 residues. Germline CDR1 MNHEY, CDR2 SVGAGI. Trimming shortened V by 6 bases and J by 6 bases, and 11 bases separated the two germline ends. The rearrangement links TRBV6-5 to TRBJ1-1, with D hard to call. This sequence originates from a woman aged 40 to 50 with lung cancer. The specimen sequenced was PBMCs. The CDR3 is CASSPTGPEAFF. CDR3 sequence (DNA): TGTGCCAGCAGCCCCACGGGCCCTGAAGCTTTCTTT.